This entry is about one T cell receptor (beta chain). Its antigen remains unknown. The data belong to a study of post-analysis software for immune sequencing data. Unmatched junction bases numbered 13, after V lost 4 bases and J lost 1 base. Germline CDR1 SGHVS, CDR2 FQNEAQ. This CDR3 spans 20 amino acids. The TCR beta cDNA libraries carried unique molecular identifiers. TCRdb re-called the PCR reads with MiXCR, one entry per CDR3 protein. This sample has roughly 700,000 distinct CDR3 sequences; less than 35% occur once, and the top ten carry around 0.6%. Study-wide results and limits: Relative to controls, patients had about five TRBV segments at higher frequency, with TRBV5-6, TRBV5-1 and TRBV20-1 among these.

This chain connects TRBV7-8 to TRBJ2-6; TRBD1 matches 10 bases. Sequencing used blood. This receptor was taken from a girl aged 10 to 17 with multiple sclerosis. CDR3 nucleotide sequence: TGTGCCAGCAGCTCGGGGAGACAGGGGGCGCCCACATCTGGGGCCAACGTCCTGACTTTC. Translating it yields CASSSGRQGAPTSGANVLTF.